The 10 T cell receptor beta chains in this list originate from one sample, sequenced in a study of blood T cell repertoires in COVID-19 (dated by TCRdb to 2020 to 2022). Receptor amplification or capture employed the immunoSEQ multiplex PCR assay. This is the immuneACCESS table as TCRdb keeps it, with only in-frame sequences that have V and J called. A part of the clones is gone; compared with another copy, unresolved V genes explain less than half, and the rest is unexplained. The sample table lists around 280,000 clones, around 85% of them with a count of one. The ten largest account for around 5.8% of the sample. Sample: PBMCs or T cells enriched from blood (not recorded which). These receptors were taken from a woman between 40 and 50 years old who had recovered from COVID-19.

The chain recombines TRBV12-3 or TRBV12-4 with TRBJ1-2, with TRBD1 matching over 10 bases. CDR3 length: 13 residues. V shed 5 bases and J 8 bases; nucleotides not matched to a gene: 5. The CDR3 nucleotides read TGTGCCAGCAGTCCAGACAGGGGGCAAGGCTACACCTTC. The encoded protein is CASSPDRGQGYTF.

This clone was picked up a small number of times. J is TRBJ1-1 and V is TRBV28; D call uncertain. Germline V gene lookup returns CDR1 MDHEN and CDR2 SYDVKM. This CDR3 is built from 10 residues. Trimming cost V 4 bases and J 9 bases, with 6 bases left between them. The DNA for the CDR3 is TGTGCCAGCAGTTCCGGGAAAGCTTTCTTT. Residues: CASSSGKAFF.

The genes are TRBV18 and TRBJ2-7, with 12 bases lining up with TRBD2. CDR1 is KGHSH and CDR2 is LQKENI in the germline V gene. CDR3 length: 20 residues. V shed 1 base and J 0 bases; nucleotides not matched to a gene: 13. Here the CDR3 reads CASSPLSTSGGGSASYEQYF. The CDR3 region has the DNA TGTGCCAGCTCACCACTTTCGACTAGCGGGGGTGGATCCGCCTCCTACGAGCAGTACTTC.

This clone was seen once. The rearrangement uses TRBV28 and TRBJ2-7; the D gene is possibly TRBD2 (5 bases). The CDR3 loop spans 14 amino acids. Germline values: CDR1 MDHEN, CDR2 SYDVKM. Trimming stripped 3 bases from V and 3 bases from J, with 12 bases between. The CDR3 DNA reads TGTGCCAGCAGTTTGTGGGGAGAAGACTACGAGCAGTACTTC. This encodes CASSLWGEDYEQYF.

The CDR3 nucleotides are TGTGCCAGCAGCCTTACAGGGGTTGCAACTAATGAAAAACTGTTTTTT. Its protein product is CASSLTGVATNEKLFF. The chain has TRBV11-2 and TRBJ1-4; 7 nucleotides align to TRBD1. Germline lookup yields CDR1 SGHAT and CDR2 FQNNGV. The CDR3 is 16 residues long. The V gene end was trimmed by 5 bases and the J gene end by 0 bases; junction bases not matched to a gene: 6.

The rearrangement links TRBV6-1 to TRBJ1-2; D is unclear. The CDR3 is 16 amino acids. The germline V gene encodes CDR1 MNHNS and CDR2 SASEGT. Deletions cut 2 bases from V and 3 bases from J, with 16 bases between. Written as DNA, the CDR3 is TGTGCCAGCAGTGAACCTTTCTTCCCAGAAGACTATGGCTACACCTTC. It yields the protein CASSEPFFPEDYGYTF.

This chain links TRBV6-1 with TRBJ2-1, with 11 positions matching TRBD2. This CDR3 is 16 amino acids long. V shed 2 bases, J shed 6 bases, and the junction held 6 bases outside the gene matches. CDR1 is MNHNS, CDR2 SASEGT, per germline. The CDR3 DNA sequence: TGTGCCAGCAGTGAAAGATTTACTAGCGGGAGCAATGAGCAGTTCTTC. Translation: CASSERFTSGSNEQFF.

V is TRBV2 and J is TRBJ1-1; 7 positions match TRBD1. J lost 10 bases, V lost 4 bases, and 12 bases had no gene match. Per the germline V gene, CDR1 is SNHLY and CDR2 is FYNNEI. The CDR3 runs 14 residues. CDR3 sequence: CASSAEKTGIGAFF. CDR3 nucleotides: TGTGCCAGCAGTGCAGAAAAGACAGGGATAGGAGCTTTCTTT.

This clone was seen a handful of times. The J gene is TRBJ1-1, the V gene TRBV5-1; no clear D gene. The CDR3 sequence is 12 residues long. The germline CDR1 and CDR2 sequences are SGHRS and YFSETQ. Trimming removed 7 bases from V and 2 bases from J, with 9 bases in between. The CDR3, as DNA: TGCGCCAGCGGCAGGTTTAACACTGAAGCTTTCTTT. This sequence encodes CASGRFNTEAFF. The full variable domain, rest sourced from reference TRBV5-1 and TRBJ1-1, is KAGVTQTPRYLIKTRGQQVTLSCSPISGHRSVSWYQQTPGQGLQFLFEYFSETQRNKGNFPGRFSGRQFSNSRSEMNVSTLELGDSALYLCASGRFNTEAFFGQGTRLTVV.

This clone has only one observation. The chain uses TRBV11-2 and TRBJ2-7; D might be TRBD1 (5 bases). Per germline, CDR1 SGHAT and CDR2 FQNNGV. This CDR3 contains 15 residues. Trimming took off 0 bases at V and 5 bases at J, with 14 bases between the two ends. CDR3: CASSLERQGLDEQYF. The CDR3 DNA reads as TGTGCCAGCAGCTTAGAACGGCAGGGTCTGGACGAGCAGTACTTC.